This T cell receptor beta chain was identified during a study of blood T cell repertoires in COVID-19. Study details: From the United States, Italy and Spain came samples of acute and convalescent COVID-19. PBMCs, B-cell-depleted T cells, or T cells provided the cDNA or gDNA that made up the material.

Authors' data handling: For nucleated cells, counts were estimated from reference gene primer amplification. Profiled with immunoSEQ multiplex PCR; TCRdb holds only in-frame clones, not every one. That table supplies the V and J calls and clone size; D and trimming were determined from the DNA. This sample has under 45,000 clones, with 80% to 90% found just once. Losses at the gene ends were 5 bases for V and 6 bases for J; bases not matched to a gene: 10. This CDR3 has 15 amino acids. Germline V gene data show CDR1 as SGHVS and CDR2 as FQNEAQ. The V call is TRBV7-8, the J call TRBJ2-1; 7 nucleotides agree with TRBD2. The clonotype was recovered from a woman in her forties with acute or convalescent COVID-19. The specimen was peripheral blood. The DNA for the CDR3 is TGTGCCAGCAGCCCAGGAGGCGGGAGCACCAATGAGCAGTTCTTC. Protein sequence: CASSPGGGSTNEQFF.